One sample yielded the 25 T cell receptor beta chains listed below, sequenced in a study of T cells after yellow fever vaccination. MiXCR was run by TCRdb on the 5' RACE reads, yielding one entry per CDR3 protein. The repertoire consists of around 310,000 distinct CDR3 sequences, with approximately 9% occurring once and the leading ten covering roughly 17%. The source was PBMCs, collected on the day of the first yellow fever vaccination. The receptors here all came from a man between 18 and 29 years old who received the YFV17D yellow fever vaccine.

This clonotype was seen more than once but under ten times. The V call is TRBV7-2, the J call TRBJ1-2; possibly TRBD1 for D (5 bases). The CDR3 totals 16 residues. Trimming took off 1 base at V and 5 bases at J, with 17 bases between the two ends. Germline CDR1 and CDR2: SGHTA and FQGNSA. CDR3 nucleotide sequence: TGTGCCAGCAGCTTAGTGGGAGGGGCTTGGAAATATGGCTACACCTTC. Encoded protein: CASSLVGGAWKYGYTF.

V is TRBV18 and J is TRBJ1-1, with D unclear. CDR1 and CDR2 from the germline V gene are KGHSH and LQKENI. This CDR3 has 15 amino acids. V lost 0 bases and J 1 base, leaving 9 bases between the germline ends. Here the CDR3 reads CASSPPEGGNTEAFF. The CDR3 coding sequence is TGTGCCAGCTCACCACCGGAGGGAGGGAACACTGAAGCTTTCTTT.

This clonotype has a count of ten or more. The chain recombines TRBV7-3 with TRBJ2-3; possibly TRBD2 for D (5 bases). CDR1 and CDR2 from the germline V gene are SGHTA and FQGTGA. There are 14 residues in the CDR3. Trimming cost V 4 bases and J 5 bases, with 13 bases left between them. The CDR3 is CASSSRGPLDTQYF. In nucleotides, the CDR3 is TGTGCCAGCAGCTCAAGAGGGCCTCTAGATACGCAGTATTTT.

The CDR3, as DNA: TGCAGCGTTGAAGAACTAGCCAAAAACATTCAGTACTTC. Amino acid sequence: CSVEELAKNIQYF. The chain recombines TRBV29-1 with TRBJ2-4; D is uncertain. Germline V gene data show CDR1 as SQVTM and CDR2 as ANQGSEA. CDR3 length equals 13 residues. The V and J ends lost 0 bases and 0 bases respectively, with 3 bases between them.

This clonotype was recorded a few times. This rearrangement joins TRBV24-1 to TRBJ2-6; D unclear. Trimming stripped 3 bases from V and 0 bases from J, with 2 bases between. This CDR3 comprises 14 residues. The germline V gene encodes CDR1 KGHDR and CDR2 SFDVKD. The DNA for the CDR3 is TGTGCCACCAGTGATCTCTCTGGGGCCAACGTCCTGACTTTC. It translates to CATSDLSGANVLTF.

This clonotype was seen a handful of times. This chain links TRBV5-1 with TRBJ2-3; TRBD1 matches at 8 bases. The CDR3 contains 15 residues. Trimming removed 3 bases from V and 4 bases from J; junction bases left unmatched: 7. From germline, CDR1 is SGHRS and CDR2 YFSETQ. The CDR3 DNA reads TGCGCCAGCAGCTACCAAGGACAGGGTTCAGATACGCAGTATTTT. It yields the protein CASSYQGQGSDTQYF.

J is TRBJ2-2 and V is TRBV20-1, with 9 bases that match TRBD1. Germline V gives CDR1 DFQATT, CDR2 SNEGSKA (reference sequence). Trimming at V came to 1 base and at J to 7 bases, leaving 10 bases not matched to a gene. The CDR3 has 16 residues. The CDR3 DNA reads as TGCAGTGCTAGAGTCCCACAGGGGGCAAAGGGCGGGGAGCTGTTTTTT. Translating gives CSARVPQGAKGGELFF.

The CDR3, as DNA: TGCGCCAGCAGCATGAGTATCTTAGCGGGGACCCAAGAGACCCAGTACTTC. Protein sequence: CASSMSILAGTQETQYF. The V and J genes are TRBV5-1 and TRBJ2-5; 8 bases are shared with TRBD2. V was pared by 4 bases and J by 1 base, with 12 bases of the junction left unmatched. Germline V gene sequence: CDR1 SGHRS, CDR2 YFSETQ. This CDR3 is 17 amino acids long.

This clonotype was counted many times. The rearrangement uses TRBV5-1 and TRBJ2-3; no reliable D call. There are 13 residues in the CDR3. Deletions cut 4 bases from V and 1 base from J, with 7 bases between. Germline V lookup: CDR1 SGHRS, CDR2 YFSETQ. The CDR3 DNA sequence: TGCGCCAGCAGCCAAACAGGCACAGATACGCAGTATTTT. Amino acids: CASSQTGTDTQYF.

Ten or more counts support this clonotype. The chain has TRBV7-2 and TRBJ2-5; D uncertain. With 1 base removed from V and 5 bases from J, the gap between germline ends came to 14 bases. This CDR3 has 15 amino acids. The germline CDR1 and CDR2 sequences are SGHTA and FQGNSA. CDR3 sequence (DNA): TGTGCCAGCAGCTTAGTCCGTGGGTACGGGGAGACCCAGTACTTC. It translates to CASSLVRGYGETQYF.

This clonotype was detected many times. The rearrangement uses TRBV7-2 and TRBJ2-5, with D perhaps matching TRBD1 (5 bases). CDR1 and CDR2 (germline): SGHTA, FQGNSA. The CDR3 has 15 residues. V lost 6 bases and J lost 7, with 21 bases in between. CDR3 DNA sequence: TGTGCCAGCAGTTCAAGGACCACTTCAAGGGGGACCCAGTACTTC. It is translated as CASSSRTTSRGTQYF.

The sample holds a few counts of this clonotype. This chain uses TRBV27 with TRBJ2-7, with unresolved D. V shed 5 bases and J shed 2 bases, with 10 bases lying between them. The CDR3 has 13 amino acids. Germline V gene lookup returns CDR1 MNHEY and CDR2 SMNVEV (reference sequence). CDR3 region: CASSPIPAYEQYF. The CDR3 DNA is TGTGCCAGCAGTCCGATACCAGCCTACGAGCAGTACTTC.

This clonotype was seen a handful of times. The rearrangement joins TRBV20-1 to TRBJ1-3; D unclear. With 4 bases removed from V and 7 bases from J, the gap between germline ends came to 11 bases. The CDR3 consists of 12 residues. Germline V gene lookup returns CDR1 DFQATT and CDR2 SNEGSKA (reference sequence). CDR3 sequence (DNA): TGCAGTGCTAACGAGGGCGGGAACACCATATATTTT. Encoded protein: CSANEGGNTIYF.

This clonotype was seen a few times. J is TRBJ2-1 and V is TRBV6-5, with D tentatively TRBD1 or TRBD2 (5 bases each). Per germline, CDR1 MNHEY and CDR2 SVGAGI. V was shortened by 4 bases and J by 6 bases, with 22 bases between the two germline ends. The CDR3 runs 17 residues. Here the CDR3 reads CASSLGQGAVFFNEQFF. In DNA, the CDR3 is TGTGCCAGCAGTTTGGGGCAGGGAGCCGTTTTCTTCAATGAGCAGTTCTTC.

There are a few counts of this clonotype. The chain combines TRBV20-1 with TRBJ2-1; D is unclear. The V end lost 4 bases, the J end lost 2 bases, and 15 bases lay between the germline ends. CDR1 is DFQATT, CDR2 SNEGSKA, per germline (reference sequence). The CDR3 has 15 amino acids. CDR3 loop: CSATSLVAAYNEQFF. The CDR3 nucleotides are TGCAGTGCTACGTCTCTAGTGGCGGCCTACAATGAGCAGTTCTTC.

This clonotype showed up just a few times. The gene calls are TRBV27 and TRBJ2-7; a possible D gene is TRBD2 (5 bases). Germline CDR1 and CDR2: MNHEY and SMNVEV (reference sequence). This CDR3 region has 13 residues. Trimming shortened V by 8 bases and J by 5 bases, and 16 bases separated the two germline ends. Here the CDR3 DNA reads TGTGCCAGCGCGGATACGGGAAGCCACGAGCAGTACTTC. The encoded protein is CASADTGSHEQYF.

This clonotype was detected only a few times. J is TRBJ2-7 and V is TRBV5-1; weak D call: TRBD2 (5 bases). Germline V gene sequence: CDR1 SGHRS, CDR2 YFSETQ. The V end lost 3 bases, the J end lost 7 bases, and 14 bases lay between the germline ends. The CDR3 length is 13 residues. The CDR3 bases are TGCGCCAGCAGCTGGGCGGTCCCGGGGGAGCAGTACTTC. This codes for CASSWAVPGEQYF.

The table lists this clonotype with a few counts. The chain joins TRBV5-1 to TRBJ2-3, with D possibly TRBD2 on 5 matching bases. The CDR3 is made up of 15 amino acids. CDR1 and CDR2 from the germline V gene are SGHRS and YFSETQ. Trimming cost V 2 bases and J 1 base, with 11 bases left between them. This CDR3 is CASSFRGSGTDTQYF. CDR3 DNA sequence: TGCGCCAGCAGCTTCCGGGGATCGGGCACAGATACGCAGTATTTT.

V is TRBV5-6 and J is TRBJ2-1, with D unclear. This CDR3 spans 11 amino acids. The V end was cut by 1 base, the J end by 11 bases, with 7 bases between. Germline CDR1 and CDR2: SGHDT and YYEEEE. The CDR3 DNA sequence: TGTGCCAGCAGCTTGTCAGGCAAGCAGTTCTTC. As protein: CASSLSGKQFF.

This chain's CDR3 is CASSLVAGGHETQYF. In nucleotides, the CDR3 is TGTGCCAGCAGCTTAGTAGCGGGGGGGCACGAGACCCAGTACTTC. V usage is TRBV7-7 and J usage is TRBJ2-5, with 11 bases that match TRBD2. Germline values: CDR1 SSHAT, CDR2 FNYEAQ (reference sequence). The CDR3 length is 15 residues. V was clipped by 1 base and J by 5 bases; unmatched bases: 3.

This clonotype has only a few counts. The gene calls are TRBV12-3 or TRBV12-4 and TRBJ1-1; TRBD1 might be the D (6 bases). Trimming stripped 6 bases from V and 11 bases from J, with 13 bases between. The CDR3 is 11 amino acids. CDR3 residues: CASSPGGAAFF. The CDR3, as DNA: TGTGCCAGCAGCCCCGGGGGGGCGGCTTTCTTT.

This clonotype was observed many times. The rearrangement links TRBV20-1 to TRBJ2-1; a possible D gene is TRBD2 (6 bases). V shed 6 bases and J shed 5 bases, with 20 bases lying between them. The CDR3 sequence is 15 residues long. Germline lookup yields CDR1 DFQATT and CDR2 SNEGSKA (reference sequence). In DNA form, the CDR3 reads TGCAGTGCCACCTTTTTCTCGGGACTTCACAATGAGCAGTTCTTC. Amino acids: CSATFFSGLHNEQFF.

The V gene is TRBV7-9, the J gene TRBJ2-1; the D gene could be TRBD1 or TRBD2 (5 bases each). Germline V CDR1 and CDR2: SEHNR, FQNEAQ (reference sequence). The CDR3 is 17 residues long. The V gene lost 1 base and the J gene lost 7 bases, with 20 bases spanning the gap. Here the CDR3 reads CASSLVGRQKGRNEQFF. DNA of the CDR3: TGTGCCAGCAGCTTAGTGGGACGACAGAAGGGCCGAAATGAGCAGTTCTTC. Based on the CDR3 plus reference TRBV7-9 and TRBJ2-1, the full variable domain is DTGVSQNPRHKITKRGQNVTFRCDPISEHNRLYWYRQTLGQGPEFLTYFQNEAQLEKSRLLSDRFSAERPKGSFSTLEIQRTEQGDSAMYLCASSLVGRQKGRNEQFFGPGTRLTVL.

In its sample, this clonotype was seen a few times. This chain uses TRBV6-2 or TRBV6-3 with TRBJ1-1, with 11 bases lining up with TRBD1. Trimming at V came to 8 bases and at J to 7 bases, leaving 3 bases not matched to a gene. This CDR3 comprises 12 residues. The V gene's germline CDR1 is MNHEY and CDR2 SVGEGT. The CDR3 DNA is TGTGCCAGCTCGGGACAGGGGGATGAAGCTTTCTTT. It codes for CASSGQGDEAFF.

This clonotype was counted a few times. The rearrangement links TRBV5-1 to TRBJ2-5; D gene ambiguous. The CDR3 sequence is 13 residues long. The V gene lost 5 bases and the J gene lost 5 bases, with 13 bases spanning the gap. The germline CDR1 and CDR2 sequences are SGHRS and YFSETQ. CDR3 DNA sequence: TGCGCCAGCAGTAATGAGCCCTCGGAGACCCAGTACTTC. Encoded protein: CASSNEPSETQYF.